The 18 T cell receptor beta chains in this list originate from one sample, sequenced in a study of T cells in Graves' hyperthyroidism and ophthalmopathy. RNA transcripts gave rise to amplified TCR beta CDR3 regions. HTBI primers were employed in a first-round RT-PCR of the TCR CDR3. Using its own MiXCR run on the multiplex PCR reads, TCRdb lists one record per CDR3 protein. The sample carries 550,000 to 850,000 distinct CDR3 sequences, 18% recorded once. The sample comprised blood. The receptors were gathered from a woman aged 50 to 60 with Graves' hyperthyroidism that later progressed to Graves' ophthalmopathy.

This clonotype was seen many times. The V call is TRBV20-1, the J call TRBJ2-7, with 11 bases fitting TRBD2. V dropped 6 bases and J dropped 6; count of bases not matched to a gene: 7. CDR1 DFQATT and CDR2 SNEGSKA come from the germline V gene (reference sequence). The CDR3 contains 13 residues. The CDR3 is CSAVLAGVFEQYF. CDR3 in DNA: TGCAGTGCAGTACTAGCGGGAGTCTTCGAGCAGTACTTC.

There are many counts of this clonotype. J is TRBJ2-1 and V is TRBV2; a possible D gene is TRBD1 (6 bases). With 6 bases removed from V and 4 bases from J, the gap between germline ends came to 10 bases. Germline lookup yields CDR1 SNHLY and CDR2 FYNNEI. The CDR3 totals 13 residues. CDR3 sequence: CASSRDTYNEQFF. The CDR3 DNA reads TGTGCCAGCAGCCGGGACACGTACAATGAGCAGTTCTTC.

The chain joins TRBV9 to TRBJ2-5, with TRBD1 matching 8 bases. This CDR3 comprises 14 residues. Germline loops: CDR1 SGDLS, CDR2 YYNGEE. Trimming cost V 4 bases and J 5 bases; bases outside gene matches: 7. CDR3 loop: CASSSGQGMETQYF. CDR3 nucleotide sequence: TGTGCCAGCAGCTCCGGACAGGGTATGGAGACCCAGTACTTC.

This clonotype was picked up many times. The chain recombines TRBV2 with TRBJ2-7; D gene ambiguous. Trimming removed 7 bases at V and 3 bases at J, with 13 bases between. The V gene's germline CDR1 is SNHLY and CDR2 FYNNEI. This CDR3 comprises 13 residues. CDR3 amino acids: CASKPNNHYEQYF. CDR3 nucleotide sequence: TGTGCCAGCAAACCCAACAACCACTACGAGCAGTACTTC.

The gene calls are TRBV6-6 and TRBJ1-2, with 8 bases aligning to TRBD1. The CDR3 has 14 amino acids. The germline V gene encodes CDR1 MNHNY and CDR2 SVGAGI (reference sequence). V lost 2 bases to trimming and J lost 4 bases; unmatched junction nucleotides: 3. The CDR3 nucleotides are TGTGCCAGCAGTTACCGTGGGACAGGCTATGGCTACACCTTC. Translating it yields CASSYRGTGYGYTF.

This clonotype came up many times. The rearrangement joins TRBV20-1 to TRBJ2-5; 8 nucleotides match TRBD1. V gave up 6 bases and J gave up 1 base; unmatched junction bases: 7. Germline V gene data show CDR1 as DFQATT and CDR2 as SNEGSKA (reference sequence). The CDR3 is 14 residues long. The CDR3 spells CSAADRAIQETQYF. CDR3 DNA: TGCAGTGCCGCGGACAGGGCAATCCAAGAGACCCAGTACTTC.

The chain combines TRBV20-1 with TRBJ1-1, with TRBD1 identical over 10 bases. Germline CDR1 DFQATT, CDR2 SNEGSKA (reference sequence). CDR3 length: 11 amino acids. The trim removed 0 bases at V and 13 bases at J, leaving 2 bases unmatched. CDR3 protein: CSAREDRGVFF. Written as DNA, the CDR3 is TGCAGTGCTAGAGAGGACAGGGGGGTTTTCTTT.

There are many counts of this clonotype. This chain connects TRBV3-1 to TRBJ1-4, with a weak D call TRBD1 (6 bases). Trimming removed 4 bases at V and 6 bases at J, with 12 bases between. Germline V lookup: CDR1 LGHDT, CDR2 YNNKEL (reference sequence). The CDR3 covers 14 residues. The CDR3 DNA follows: TGTGCCAGCAGCCGGAGGACAGTCGATGAAAAACTGTTTTTT. It encodes CASSRRTVDEKLFF.

In its sample, this clonotype was seen a few times. This chain joins TRBV6-5 and TRBJ1-6; TRBD1 agrees at 7 bases. Germline V gene data show CDR1 as MNHEY and CDR2 as SVGAGI. This CDR3 spans 16 amino acids. Germline trimming cut 0 bases from V and 7 bases from J; bases unmatched to any gene: 6. Here the CDR3 reads CASSYSRDSPNSPLHF. For the CDR3, the DNA is TGTGCCAGCAGTTACTCTAGGGACAGTCCCAATTCACCCCTCCACTTT.

This clonotype was counted between two and nine times. The chain uses TRBV12-3 or TRBV12-4 and TRBJ1-1, with TRBD1 as a possible D gene (6 bases). The CDR3 totals 13 residues. Trimming left V 4 bases short and J 12 bases short, with 18 bases between. CDR3: CASSSQGILGSFF. DNA of the CDR3: TGTGCCAGCAGTTCGCAGGGGATCCTAGGGTCTTTCTTT.

This clonotype has ten or more counts. This chain joins TRBV12-3 or TRBV12-4 and TRBJ2-3, with 12 bases lining up with TRBD2. The J segment lost 3 bases and the V segment lost 6 bases, leaving 7 bases of the junction unmatched. The CDR3 totals 16 residues. The CDR3 spells CASRYLAGGRTDTQYF. In DNA form, the CDR3 reads TGTGCCAGCAGATATCTAGCGGGGGGGCGAACAGATACGCAGTATTTT.

This clonotype has only a few counts. The chain carries TRBV14 and TRBJ2-1, with unresolved D. The length of the CDR3 is 16 residues. V was trimmed by 1 base and J by 4 bases, leaving 14 bases between them. CDR1 is SGHDN and CDR2 is FVKESK in the germline V gene. The CDR3 here is CASSQATGSFYNEQFF. The DNA for the CDR3 is TGTGCCAGCAGCCAAGCTACTGGGTCGTTTTACAATGAGCAGTTCTTC.

This sequence joins TRBV7-9 and TRBJ2-3, with D perhaps matching TRBD1 (6 bases). The germline CDR1 and CDR2 sequences are SEHNR and FQNEAQ (reference sequence). Trimming removed 5 bases from V and 11 bases from J, with 17 bases in between. The CDR3 consists of 13 residues. The CDR3 protein is CASSPFRGWEQYF. CDR3 sequence (DNA): TGTGCCAGCAGCCCTTTTAGGGGGTGGGAGCAGTATTTT.

The sample holds many counts of this clonotype. One end of the junction is discordant with germline, which a read error may explain. V gene TRBV6-1 combines with J gene TRBJ1-1; the D is unclear. The CDR3 covers 15 residues. Germline V gene lookup returns CDR1 MNHNS and CDR2 SASEGT. CDR3 region: CASSPNLGVNTQAFF. CDR3 nucleotides: TGTGCCAGCAGTCCTAACCTTGGTGTCAACACTCAAGCTTTCTTT.

This clonotype was seen more than once but under ten times. The genes are TRBV12-5 and TRBJ2-6; 7 nucleotides match TRBD1. V was pared by 9 bases and J by 0 bases, with 11 bases of the junction left unmatched. Germline V lookup: CDR1 LGHNT, CDR2 FRNRAP. The CDR3 covers 17 residues. CDR3 residues: CASGMSGQNSGANVLTF. The CDR3 DNA is TGTGCTAGCGGGATGTCGGGACAGAACTCTGGGGCCAACGTCCTGACTTTC.

This clonotype has at least ten counts. CDR3 region: CASSYGGGSEKLFF. The CDR3 DNA sequence: TGTGCCAGCAGCTATGGAGGGGGAAGTGAAAAACTGTTTTTT. This sequence joins TRBV11-2 and TRBJ1-4; tentative D call: TRBD1 (6 bases). The CDR3 spans 14 residues. Germline CDR1 is SGHAT and CDR2 is FQNNGV. V was trimmed by 4 bases and J by 7 bases, leaving 13 bases between them.

The chain recombines TRBV28 with TRBJ2-1, with TRBD1 matching 9 bases. V lost 5 bases to trimming and J lost 7 bases; unmatched junction nucleotides: 9. CDR3 length: 15 residues. Looked up from germline, CDR1 is MDHEN and CDR2 is SYDVKM. CDR3 sequence: CASSKSGQGWNEQFF. The CDR3 DNA reads as TGTGCCAGCAGTAAATCTGGACAGGGGTGGAATGAGCAGTTCTTC. Together with reference TRBV28 and TRBJ2-1, the CDR3 gives the full variable domain: DVKVTQSSRYLVKRTGEKVFLECVQDMDHENMFWYRQDPGLGLRLIYFSYDVKMKEKGDIPEGYSVSREKKERFSLILESASTNQTSMYLCASSKSGQGWNEQFFGPGTRLTVL.

V usage is TRBV6-5 and J usage is TRBJ1-4; D uncertain. CDR1 is MNHEY, CDR2 SVGAGI, per germline. The CDR3 is 15 amino acids. V was clipped by 2 bases and J by 8 bases, with 15 bases between them. The CDR3 DNA is TGTGCCAGCAGTTACGTCGCAAGGCGGGTCGAAAAACTGTTTTTT. Translation gives CASSYVARRVEKLFF.